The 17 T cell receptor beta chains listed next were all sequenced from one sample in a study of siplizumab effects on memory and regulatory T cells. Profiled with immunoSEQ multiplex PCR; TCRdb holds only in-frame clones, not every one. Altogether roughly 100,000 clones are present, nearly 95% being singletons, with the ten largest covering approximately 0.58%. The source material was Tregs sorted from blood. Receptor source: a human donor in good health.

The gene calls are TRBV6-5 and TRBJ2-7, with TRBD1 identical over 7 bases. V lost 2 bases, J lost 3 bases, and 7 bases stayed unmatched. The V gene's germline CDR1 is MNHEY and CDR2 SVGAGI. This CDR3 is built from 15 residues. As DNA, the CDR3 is TGTGCCAGCAGTTACGTTATCACAGGGGACTACGAGCAGTACTTC. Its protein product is CASSYVITGDYEQYF.

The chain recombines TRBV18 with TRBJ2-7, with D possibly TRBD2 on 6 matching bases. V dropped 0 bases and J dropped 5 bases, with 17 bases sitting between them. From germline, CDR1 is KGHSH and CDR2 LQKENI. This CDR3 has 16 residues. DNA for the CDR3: TGTGCCAGCTCACCACCGAACGGTGGGAGGAGCAACGAGCAGTACTTC. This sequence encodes CASSPPNGGRSNEQYF.

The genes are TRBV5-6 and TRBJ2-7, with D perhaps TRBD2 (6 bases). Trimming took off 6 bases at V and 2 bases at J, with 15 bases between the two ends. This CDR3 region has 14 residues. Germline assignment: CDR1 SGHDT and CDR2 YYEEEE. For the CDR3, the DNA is TGTGCCAGCACCTCGGGAGTAGGGGCCTACGAGCAGTACTTC. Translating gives CASTSGVGAYEQYF.

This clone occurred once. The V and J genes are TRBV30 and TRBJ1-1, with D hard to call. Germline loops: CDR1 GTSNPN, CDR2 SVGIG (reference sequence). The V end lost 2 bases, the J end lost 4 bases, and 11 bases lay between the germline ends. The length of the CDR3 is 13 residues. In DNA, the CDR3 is TGTGCCTGGAGTCTAAGGGCGGCCACTGAAGCTTTCTTT. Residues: CAWSLRAATEAFF.

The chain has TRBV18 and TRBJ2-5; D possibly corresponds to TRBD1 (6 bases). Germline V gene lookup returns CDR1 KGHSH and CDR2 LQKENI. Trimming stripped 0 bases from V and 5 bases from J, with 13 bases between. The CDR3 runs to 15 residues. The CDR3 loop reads CASSPPQGLSETQYF. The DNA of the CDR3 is TGTGCCAGCTCACCACCTCAGGGGCTATCGGAGACCCAGTACTTC.

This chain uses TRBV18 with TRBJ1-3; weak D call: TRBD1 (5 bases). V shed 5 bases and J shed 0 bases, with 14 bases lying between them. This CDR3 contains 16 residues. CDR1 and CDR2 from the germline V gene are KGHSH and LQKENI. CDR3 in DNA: TGTGCCAGCTCAGCAGACTCAGGGAGCTCTGGAAACACCATATATTTT. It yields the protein CASSADSGSSGNTIYF. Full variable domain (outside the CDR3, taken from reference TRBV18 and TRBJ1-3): NAGVMQNPRHLVRRRGQEARLRCSPMKGHSHVYWYRQLPEEGLKFMVYLQKENIIDESGMPKERFSAEFPKEGPSILRIQQVVRGDSAAYFCASSADSGSSGNTIYFGEGSWLTVV.

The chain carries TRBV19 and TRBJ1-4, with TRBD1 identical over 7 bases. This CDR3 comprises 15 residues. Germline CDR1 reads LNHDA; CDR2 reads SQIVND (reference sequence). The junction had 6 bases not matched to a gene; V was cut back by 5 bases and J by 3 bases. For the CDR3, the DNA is TGTGCCAGTAGTGCCGGGACAGTACCTAATGAAAAACTGTTTTTT. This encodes CASSAGTVPNEKLFF.

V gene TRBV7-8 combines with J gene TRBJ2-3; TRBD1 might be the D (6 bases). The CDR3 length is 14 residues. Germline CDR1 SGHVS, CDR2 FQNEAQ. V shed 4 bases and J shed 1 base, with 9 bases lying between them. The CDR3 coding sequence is TGTGCCAGCAGCTGGGGGCTAGGCACAGATACGCAGTATTTT. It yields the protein CASSWGLGTDTQYF.

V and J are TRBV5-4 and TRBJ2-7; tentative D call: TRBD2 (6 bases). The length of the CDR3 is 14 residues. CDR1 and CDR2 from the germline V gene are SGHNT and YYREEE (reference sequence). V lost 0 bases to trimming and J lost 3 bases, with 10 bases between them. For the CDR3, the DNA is TGTGCCAGCAGCTTGGGAGGGCGGGACTACGAGCAGTACTTC. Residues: CASSLGGRDYEQYF.

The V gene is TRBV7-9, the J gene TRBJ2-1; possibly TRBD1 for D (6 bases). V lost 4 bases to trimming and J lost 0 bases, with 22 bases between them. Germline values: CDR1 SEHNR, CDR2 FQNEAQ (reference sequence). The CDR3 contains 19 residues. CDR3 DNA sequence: TGTGCCAGCAGCTCCAGCCAAAACAGGGCTACCAGCTCCTACAATGAGCAGTTCTTC. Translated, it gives CASSSSQNRATSSYNEQFF.

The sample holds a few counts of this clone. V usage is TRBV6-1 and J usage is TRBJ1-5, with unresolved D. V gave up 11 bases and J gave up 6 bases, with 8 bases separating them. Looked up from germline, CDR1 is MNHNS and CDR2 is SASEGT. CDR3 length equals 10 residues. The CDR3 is CARRSQPQHF. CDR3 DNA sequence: TGTGCCCGCCGGAGTCAGCCCCAGCATTTT.

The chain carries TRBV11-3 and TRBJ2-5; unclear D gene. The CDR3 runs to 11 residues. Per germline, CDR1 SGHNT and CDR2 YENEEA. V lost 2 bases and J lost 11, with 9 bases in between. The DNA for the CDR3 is TGTGCCAGCAGCTTAAAAGTAGAGCAGTACTTC. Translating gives CASSLKVEQYF.

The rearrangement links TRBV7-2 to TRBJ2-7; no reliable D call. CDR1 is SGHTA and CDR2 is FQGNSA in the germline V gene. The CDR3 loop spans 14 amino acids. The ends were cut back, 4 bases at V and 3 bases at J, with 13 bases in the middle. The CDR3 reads CASSSLEAFYEQYF. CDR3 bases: TGTGCCAGCAGCTCTTTGGAAGCGTTCTACGAGCAGTACTTC.

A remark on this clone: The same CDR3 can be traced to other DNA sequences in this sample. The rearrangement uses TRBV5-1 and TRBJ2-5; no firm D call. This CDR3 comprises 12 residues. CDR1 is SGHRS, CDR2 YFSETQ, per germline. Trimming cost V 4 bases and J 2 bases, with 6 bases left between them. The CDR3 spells CASSLDQETQYF. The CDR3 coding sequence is TGCGCCAGCAGCCTAGATCAAGAGACCCAGTACTTC.

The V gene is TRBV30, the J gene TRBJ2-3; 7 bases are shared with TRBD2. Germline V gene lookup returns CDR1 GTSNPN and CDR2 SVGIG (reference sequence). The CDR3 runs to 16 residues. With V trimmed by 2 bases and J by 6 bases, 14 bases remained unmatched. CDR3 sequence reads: CAWSPYALVREDTQYF. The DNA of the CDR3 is TGTGCCTGGAGTCCCTACGCGTTGGTGCGGGAGGATACGCAGTATTTT.

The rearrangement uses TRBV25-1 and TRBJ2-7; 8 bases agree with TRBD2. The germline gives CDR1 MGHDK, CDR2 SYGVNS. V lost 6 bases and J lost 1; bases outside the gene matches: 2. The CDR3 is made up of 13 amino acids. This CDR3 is CASSSGRSYEQYF. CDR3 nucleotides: TGTGCCAGCAGCAGCGGGAGATCCTACGAGCAGTACTTC.

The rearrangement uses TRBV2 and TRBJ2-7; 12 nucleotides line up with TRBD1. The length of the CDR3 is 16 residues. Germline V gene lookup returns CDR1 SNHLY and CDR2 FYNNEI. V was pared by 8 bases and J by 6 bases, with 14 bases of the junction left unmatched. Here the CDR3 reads CASGPRDRGPPGEQYF. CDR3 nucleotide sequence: TGTGCCAGCGGACCGAGGGACAGGGGGCCGCCCGGCGAGCAGTACTTC.